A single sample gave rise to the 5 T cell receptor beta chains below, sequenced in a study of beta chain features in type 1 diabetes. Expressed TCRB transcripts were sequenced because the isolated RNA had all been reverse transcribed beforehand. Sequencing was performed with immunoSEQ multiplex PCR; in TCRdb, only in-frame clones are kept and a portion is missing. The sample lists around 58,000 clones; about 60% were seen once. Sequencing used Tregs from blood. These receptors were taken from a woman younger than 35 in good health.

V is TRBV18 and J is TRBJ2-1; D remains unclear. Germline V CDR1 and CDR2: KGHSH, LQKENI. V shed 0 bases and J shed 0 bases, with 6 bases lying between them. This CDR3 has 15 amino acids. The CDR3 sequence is CASSPPHDSYNEQFF. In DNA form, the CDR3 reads TGTGCCAGCTCACCACCACACGACTCCTACAATGAGCAGTTCTTC.

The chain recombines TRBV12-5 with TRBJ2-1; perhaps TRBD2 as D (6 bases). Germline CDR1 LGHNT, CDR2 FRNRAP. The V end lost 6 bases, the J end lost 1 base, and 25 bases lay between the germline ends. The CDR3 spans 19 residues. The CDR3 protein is CASGTWGVTSRGSYNEQFF. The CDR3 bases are TGTGCTAGTGGCACCTGGGGGGTCACGAGTCGGGGGTCCTACAATGAGCAGTTCTTC.

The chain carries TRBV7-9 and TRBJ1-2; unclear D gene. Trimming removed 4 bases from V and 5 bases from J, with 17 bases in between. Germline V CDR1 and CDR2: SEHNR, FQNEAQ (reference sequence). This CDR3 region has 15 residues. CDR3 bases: TGTGCCAGCAGCTCGGCCTCGAGACTGAGGTATGGCTACACCTTC. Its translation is CASSSASRLRYGYTF.

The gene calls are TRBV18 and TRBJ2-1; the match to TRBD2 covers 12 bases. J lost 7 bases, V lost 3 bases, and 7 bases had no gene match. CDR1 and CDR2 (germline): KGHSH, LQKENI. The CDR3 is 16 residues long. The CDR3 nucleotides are TGTGCCAGCTCACCGCCTAGCGGGGGGGCGTGGAATGAGCAGTTCTTC. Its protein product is CASSPPSGGAWNEQFF.

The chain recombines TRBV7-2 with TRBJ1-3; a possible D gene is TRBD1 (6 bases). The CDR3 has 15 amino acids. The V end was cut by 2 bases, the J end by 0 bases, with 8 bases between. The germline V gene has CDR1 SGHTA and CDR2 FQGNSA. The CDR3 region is CASSLQGTSGNTIYF. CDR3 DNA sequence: TGTGCCAGCAGCTTACAGGGGACCTCTGGAAACACCATATATTTT.